The TCR beta chain described here comes from a study of blood T cell repertoires in COVID-19 (TCRdb year 2020). Broadly, across the study: Collaborator samples came from the United States, Italy and Spain and covered acute and convalescent phases of COVID-19. The prospective study material was composed of cDNA or gDNA derived from T cells, B-cell-depleted T cells, or PBMCs. Subjects who had been exposed to COVID-19, were actively infected with it, or had recovered from it provided the deeply sampled blood TCRbeta repertoires that made up the dataset. A freely available public database, intended as a resource for researchers studying the immune response to SARS-CoV-2, is where the repertoires were released. The samples were drawn from two sources: the first 160 participants of the ongoing ImmuneRACE study, and 950 to 1,500 subjects contributed by 6 global collaborators. Sample metadata almost always included a de-identified subject ID, COVID-19 status, age in years and sex. Where HLA class I and class II types were available, the types were taken from metadata supplied by the sample provider, not from assay-based typing. Broader findings and caveats from the paper: How much clinical and demographic metadata was included differed by source and by participant, and the metadata was provided uncurated.

The immunoSEQ Assay, a bias-controlled multiplex PCR, was used to amplify TCRbeta CDR3 regions from genomic DNA. Processing in the source paper ran as follows. The number of nucleated cells in each sample was estimated from the amplification of reference gene primers within the assay. Sequence reads were collapsed and filtered to measure the absolute abundance of every unique TCRbeta CDR3 rearrangement. Productive Simpson clonality was computed per sample as the square root of Simpson's diversity index over productive rearrangements. The table comes from immuneACCESS by way of TCRdb, which keeps in-frame sequences with V and J called. Part of the clones is missing from these tables; in studies checked, under half for an unresolved V gene and the rest for unknown reasons. The V and J calls and the clone size are those of that table, but D and trimming were determined from the DNA. This sample comprises about 100,000 clones, about 89% of them detected only once. The ten largest clones capture 4.9% of the sample.

Each collaborating institution followed its own protocols to collect whole blood in K2EDTA tubes. For TCRbeta analysis, collaborators shipped samples as frozen whole blood, isolated PBMCs, or DNA extracted from either of those sample types. About this clone itself: The antigen it binds to is not known. Nothing much larger sits one base from this clone, and base qualities are not available.

The cysteine opens and the phenylalanine closes a CDR3 of 13 amino acids. The kept DNA is CDR3 alone, 39 bases in frame from the first base. Compared with germline, V lacks 5 bases and J lacks 6 bases; bases without a gene match: 4. The sequence is built from TRBV12-3 or TRBV12-4 and TRBJ1-1; 9 of the junction bases match TRBD1. The specimen sequenced was peripheral blood. This TCR was recovered from a man between 40 and 49 years old with active or convalescent COVID-19. The CDR3 region reads CASSTGGWAEAFF. The nucleotides are TGTGCCAGCAGTACAGGGGGCTGGGCTGAAGCTTTCTTT.